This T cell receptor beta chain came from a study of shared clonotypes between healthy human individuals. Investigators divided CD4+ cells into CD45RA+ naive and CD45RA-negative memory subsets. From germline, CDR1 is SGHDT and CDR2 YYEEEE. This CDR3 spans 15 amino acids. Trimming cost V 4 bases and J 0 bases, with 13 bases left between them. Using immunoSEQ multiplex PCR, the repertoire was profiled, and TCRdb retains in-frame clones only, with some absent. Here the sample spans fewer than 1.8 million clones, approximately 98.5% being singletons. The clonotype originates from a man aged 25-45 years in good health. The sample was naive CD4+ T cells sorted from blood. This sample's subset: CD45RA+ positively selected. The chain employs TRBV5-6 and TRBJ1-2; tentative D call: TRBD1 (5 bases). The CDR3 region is CASSHPTEANYGYTF. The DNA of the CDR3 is TGTGCCAGCAGCCATCCGACAGAAGCTAACTATGGCTACACCTTC.